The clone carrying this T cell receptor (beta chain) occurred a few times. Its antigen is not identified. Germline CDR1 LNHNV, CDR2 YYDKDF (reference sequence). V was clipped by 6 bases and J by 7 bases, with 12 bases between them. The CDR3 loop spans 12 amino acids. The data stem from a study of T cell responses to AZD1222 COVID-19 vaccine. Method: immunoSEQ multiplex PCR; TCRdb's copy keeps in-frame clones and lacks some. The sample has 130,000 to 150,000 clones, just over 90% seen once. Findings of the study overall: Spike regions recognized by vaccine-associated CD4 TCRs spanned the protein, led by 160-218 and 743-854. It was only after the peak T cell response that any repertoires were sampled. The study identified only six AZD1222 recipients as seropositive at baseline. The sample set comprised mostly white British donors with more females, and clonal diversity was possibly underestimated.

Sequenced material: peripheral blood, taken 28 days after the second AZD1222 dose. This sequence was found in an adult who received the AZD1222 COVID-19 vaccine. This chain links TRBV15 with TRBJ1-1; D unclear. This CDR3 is CATRAARVEAFF. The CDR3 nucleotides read TGTGCCACCAGGGCCGCGCGGGTTGAAGCTTTCTTT.